The 5 T cell receptor beta chains presented below share a single source sample, sequenced in a study of blood T cell repertoires in COVID-19. Profiling relied on immunoSEQ multiplex PCR, and the TCRdb table lists in-frame clones only, not all of them. Found here are about 87,000 clones, less than 95% of them singletons; the top ten hold roughly 7%. The sample consisted of peripheral blood. These receptors originate from a man younger than 35 with COVID-19, enrolled during active disease.

V gene TRBV5-1 combines with J gene TRBJ2-1; TRBD2 is a possible D gene (5 bases). Germline V lookup: CDR1 SGHRS, CDR2 YFSETQ. V dropped 0 bases and J dropped 5 bases, with 21 bases sitting between them. The CDR3 is 18 amino acids. In nucleotides, the CDR3 is TGCGCCAGCAGCTTGGCCATTCGTTATGGAAAGGGAGACAATGAGCAGTTCTTC. Amino acids: CASSLAIRYGKGDNEQFF.

This rearrangement joins TRBV9 to TRBJ1-2, with a weak D call TRBD1 (5 bases). Germline V gives CDR1 SGDLS, CDR2 YYNGEE. V lost 0 bases and J lost 3, with 12 bases in between. The length of the CDR3 is 15 residues. The CDR3, as DNA: TGTGCCAGCAGCGTAGCTCCTGACAGATACTATGGCTACACCTTC. This gives the protein CASSVAPDRYYGYTF.

J is TRBJ2-4 and V is TRBV7-9; TRBD2 might be the D (5 bases). V was cut by 4 bases and J by 8 bases, with 15 bases left in between. The CDR3 extends over 14 amino acids. Germline loops: CDR1 SEHNR, CDR2 FQNEAQ (reference sequence). CDR3: CASSSPHPEDIQYF. The CDR3 bases are TGTGCCAGCAGCTCCCCCCATCCGGAGGACATTCAGTACTTC.

The gene calls are TRBV20-1 and TRBJ2-7; 7 bases match TRBD1. The ends lost 4 bases at V and 6 bases at J; junction bases unmatched: 3. Germline V CDR1 and CDR2: DFQATT, SNEGSKA (reference sequence). The CDR3 consists of 11 residues. The DNA for the CDR3 is TGCAGTGCTATGTACAGGGGCGAGCAGTACTTC. Amino acids: CSAMYRGEQYF.

This clone was counted a single time. The chain is built from TRBV25-1 and TRBJ2-7; D gene unclear. The CDR3 has 11 residues. The V gene lost 4 bases and the J gene lost 6 bases, with 7 bases spanning the gap. Germline V gene sequence: CDR1 MGHDK, CDR2 SYGVNS. The CDR3 here is CASSVSLEQYF. DNA for the CDR3: TGTGCCAGCAGTGTGTCACTCGAGCAGTACTTC.